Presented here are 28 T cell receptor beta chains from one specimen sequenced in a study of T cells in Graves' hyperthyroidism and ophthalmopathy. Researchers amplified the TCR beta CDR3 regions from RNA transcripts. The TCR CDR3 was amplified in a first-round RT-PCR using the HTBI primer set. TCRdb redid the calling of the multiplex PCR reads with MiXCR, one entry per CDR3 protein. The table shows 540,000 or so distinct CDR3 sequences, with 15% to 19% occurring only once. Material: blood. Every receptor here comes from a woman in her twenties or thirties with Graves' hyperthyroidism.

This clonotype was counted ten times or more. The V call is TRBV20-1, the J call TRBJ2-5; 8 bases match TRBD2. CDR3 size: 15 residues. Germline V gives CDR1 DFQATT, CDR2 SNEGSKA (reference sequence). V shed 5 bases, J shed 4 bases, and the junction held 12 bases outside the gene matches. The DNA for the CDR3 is TGCAGTGCTTGGACGAGTAGCGGGGTCTCAGAGACCCAGTACTTC. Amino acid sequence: CSAWTSSGVSETQYF.

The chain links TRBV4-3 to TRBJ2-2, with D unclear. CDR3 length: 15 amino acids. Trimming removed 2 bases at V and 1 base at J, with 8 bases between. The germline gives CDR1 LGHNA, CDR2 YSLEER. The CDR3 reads CASSQRDLNTGELFF. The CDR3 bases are TGCGCCAGCAGCCAAAGGGATTTGAACACCGGGGAGCTGTTTTTT.

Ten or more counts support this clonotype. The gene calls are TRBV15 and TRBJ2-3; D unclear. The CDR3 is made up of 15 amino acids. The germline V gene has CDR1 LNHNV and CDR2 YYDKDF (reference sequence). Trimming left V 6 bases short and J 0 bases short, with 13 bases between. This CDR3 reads CATSVGRSSTDTQYF. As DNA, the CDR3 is TGTGCCACCAGTGTGGGTCGATCTAGCACAGATACGCAGTATTTT.

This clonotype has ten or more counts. The CDR3 sequence is CASSLEARGEYNEQFF. The CDR3 DNA reads TGCGCCAGCAGCTTGGAGGCCAGGGGGGAATACAATGAGCAGTTCTTC. The J gene is TRBJ2-1, the V gene TRBV5-1; TRBD1 might be the D (7 bases). The V end lost 0 bases, the J end lost 4 bases, and 14 bases lay between the germline ends. The germline V gene encodes CDR1 SGHRS and CDR2 YFSETQ. The CDR3 extends over 16 amino acids.

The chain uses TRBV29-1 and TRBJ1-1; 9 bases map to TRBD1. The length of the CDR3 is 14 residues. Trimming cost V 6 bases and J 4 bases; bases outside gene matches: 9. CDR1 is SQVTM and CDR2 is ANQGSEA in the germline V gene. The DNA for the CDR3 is TGCAGCGTCTTAATTCGGGACAGGGTCACTGAAGCTTTCTTT. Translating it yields CSVLIRDRVTEAFF.

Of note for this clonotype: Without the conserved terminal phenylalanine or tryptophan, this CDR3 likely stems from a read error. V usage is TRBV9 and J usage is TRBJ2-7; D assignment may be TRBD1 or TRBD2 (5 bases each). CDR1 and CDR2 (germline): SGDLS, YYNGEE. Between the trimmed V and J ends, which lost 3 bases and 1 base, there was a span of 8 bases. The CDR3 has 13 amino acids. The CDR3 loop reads CASSGGKSYEQYL. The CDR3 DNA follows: TGTGCCAGCAGCGGGGGGAAATCCTACGAGCAGTACCTC.

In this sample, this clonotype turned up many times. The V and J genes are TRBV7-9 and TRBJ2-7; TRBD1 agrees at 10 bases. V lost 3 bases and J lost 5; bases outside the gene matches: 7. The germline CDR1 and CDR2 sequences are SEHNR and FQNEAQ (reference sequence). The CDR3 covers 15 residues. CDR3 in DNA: TGTGCCAGCAGCTTGAGGGACAGGGGCGGCCACGAGCAGTACTTC. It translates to CASSLRDRGGHEQYF.

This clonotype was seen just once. The DNA for the CDR3 is TGTGCCACCAGCAGCCAGGGGGGAGGGCCCTATGAGCAGTTCTTC. Protein: CATSSQGGGPYEQFF. The chain has TRBV15 and TRBJ2-1, with D perhaps being TRBD1 or TRBD2 (7 bases each). Germline lookup yields CDR1 LNHNV and CDR2 YYDKDF (reference sequence). The CDR3 is 15 residues long. Trimming shortened V by 3 bases and J by 8 bases, and 17 bases separated the two germline ends.

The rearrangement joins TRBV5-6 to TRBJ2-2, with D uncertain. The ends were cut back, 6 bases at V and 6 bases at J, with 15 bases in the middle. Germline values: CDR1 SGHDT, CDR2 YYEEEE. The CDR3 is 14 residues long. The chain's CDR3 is CASTIGLLAGELFF. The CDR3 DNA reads TGTGCCAGCACCATTGGTTTGCTGGCCGGGGAGCTGTTTTTT. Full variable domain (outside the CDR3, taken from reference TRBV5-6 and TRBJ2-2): DAGVTQSPTHLIKTRGQQVTLRCSPKSGHDTVSWYQQALGQGPQFIFQYYEEEERQRGNFPDRFSGHQFPNYSSELNVNALLLGDSALYLCASTIGLLAGELFFGEGSRLTVL.

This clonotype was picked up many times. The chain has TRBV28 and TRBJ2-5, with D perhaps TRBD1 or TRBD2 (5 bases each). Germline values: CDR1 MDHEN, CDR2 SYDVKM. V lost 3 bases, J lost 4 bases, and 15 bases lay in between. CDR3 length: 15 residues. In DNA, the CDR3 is TGTGCCAGCAGTTTCTGGGGCGGGCGCCCAGAGACCCAGTACTTC. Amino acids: CASSFWGGRPETQYF.

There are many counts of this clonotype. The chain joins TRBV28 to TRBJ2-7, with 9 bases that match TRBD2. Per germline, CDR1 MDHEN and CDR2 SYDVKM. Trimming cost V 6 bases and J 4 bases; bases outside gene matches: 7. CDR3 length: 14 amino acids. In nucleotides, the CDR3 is TGTGCCAGCAGAGTGCGGGAGGGCCCATACGAGCAGTACTTC. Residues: CASRVREGPYEQYF.

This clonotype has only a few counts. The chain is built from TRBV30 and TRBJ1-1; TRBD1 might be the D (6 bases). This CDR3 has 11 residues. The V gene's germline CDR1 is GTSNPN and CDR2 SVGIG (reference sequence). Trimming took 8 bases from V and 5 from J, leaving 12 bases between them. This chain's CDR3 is CAQTGSTEAFF. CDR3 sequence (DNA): TGTGCCCAAACAGGGTCTACTGAAGCTTTCTTT.

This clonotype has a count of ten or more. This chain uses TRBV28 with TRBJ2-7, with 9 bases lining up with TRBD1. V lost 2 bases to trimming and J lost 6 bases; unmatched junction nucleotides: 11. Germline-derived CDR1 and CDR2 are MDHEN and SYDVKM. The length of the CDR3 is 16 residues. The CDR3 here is CASSLGPSQGAGEQYF. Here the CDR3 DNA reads TGTGCCAGCAGTTTAGGTCCCTCACAGGGGGCAGGCGAGCAGTACTTC. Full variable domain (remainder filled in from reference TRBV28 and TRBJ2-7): DVKVTQSSRYLVKRTGEKVFLECVQDMDHENMFWYRQDPGLGLRLIYFSYDVKMKEKGDIPEGYSVSREKKERFSLILESASTNQTSMYLCASSLGPSQGAGEQYFGPGTRLTVT.

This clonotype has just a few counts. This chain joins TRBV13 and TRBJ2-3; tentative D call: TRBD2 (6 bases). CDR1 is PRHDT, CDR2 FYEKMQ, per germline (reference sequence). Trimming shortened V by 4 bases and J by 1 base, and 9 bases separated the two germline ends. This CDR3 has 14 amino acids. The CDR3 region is CASSSKRGTDTQYF. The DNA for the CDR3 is TGTGCCAGCAGCTCCAAGCGGGGCACAGATACGCAGTATTTT. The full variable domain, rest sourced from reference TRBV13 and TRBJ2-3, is AAGVIQSPRHLIKEKRETATLKCYPIPRHDTVYWYQQGPGQDPQFLISFYEKMQSDKGSIPDRFSAQQFSDYHSELNMSSLELGDSALYFCASSSKRGTDTQYFGPGTRLTVL.

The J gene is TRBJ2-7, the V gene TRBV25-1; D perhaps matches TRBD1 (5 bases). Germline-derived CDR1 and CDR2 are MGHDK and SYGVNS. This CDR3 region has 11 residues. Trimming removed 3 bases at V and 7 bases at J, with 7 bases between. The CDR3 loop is CASSETVEQYF. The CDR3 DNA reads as TGTGCCAGCAGTGAGACAGTAGAGCAGTACTTC.

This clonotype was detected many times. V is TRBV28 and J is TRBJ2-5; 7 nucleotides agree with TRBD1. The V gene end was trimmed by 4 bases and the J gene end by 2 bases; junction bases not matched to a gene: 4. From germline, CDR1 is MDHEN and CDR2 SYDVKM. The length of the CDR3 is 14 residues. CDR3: CASSSGTDQETQYF. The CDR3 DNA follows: TGTGCCAGCAGTTCCGGGACAGATCAAGAGACCCAGTACTTC. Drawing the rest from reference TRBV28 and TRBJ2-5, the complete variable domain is DVKVTQSSRYLVKRTGEKVFLECVQDMDHENMFWYRQDPGLGLRLIYFSYDVKMKEKGDIPEGYSVSREKKERFSLILESASTNQTSMYLCASSSGTDQETQYFGPGTRLLVL.

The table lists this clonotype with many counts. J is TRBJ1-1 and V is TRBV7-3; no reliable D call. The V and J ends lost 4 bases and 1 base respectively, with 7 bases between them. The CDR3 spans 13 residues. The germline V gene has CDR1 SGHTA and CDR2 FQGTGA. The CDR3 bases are TGTGCCAGCAGCTCGTACAGGAACACTGAAGCTTTCTTT. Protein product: CASSSYRNTEAFF.

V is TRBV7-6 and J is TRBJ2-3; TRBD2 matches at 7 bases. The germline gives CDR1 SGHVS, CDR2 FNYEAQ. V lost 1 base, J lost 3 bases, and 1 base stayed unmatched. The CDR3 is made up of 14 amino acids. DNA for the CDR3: TGTGCCAGCAGCTTAGACGGGGGGACAGATACGCAGTATTTT. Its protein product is CASSLDGGTDTQYF.

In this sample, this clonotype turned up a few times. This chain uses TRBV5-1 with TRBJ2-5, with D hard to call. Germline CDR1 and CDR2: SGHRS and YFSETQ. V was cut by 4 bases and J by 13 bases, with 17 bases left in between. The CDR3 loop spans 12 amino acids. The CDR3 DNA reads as TGCGCCAGCAGCGGCGAAGGGCTGGTTCCGTACTTC. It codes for CASSGEGLVPYF.

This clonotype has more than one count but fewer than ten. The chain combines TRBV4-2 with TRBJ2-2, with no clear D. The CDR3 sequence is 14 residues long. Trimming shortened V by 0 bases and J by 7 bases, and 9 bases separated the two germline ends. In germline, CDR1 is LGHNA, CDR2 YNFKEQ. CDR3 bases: TGTGCCAGCAGCCAAGAAAACAGCGACGGGGAGCTGTTTTTT. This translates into CASSQENSDGELFF.

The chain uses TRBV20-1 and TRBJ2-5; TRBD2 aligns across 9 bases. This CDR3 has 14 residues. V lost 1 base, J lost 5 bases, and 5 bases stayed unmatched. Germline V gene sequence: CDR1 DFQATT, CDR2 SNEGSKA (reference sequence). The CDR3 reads CSARVASGKETQYF. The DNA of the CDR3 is TGCAGTGCTAGAGTGGCTAGCGGGAAGGAGACCCAGTACTTC.

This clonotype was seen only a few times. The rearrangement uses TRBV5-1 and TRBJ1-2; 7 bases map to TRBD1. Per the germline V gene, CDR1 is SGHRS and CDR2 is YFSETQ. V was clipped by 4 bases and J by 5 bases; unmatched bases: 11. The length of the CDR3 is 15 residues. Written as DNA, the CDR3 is TGCGCCAGCAGCCCCCAAGGGACAGAGAGGTATGGCTACACCTTC. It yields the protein CASSPQGTERYGYTF.

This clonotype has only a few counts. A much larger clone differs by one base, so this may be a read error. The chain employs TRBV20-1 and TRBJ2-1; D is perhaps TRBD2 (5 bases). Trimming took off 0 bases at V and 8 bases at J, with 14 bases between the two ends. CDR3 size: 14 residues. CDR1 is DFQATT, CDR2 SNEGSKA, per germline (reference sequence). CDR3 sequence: CSARDPARVDEQFF. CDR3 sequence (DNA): TGCAGTGCTAGAGATCCGGCGCGGGTGGATGAGCAGTTCTTC.

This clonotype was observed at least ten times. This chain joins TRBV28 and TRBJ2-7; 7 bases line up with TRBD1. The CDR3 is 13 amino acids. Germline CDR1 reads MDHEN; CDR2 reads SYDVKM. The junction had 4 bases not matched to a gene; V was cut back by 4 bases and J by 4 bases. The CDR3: CASSCRGQYEQYF. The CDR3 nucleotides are TGTGCCAGCAGTTGTAGGGGGCAATACGAGCAGTACTTC.

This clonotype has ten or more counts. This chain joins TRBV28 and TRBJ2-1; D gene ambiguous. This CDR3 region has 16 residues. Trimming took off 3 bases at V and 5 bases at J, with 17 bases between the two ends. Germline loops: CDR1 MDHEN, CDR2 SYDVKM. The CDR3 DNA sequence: TGTGCCAGCAGTTTGGGTGGTAGCCTGATCGACAATGAGCAGTTCTTC. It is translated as CASSLGGSLIDNEQFF.

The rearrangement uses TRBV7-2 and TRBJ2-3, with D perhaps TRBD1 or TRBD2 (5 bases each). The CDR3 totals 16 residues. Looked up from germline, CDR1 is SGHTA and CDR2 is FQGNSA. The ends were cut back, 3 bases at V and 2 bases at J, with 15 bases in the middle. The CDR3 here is CASSFRLRGTTDTQYF. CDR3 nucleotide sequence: TGTGCCAGCAGCTTCCGGTTACGAGGGACCACAGATACGCAGTATTTT.

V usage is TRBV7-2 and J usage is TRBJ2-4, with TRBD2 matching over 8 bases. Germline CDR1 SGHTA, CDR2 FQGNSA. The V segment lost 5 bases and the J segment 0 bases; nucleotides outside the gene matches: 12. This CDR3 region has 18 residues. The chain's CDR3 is CASSPGSSGSLAKNIQYF. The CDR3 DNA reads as TGTGCCAGCAGCCCTGGGTCTAGCGGGTCACTAGCCAAAAACATTCAGTACTTC. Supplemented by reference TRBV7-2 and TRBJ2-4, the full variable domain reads GAGVSQSPSNKVTEKGKDVELRCDPISGHTALYWYRQSLGQGLEFLIYFQGNSAPDKSGLPSDRFSAERTGGSVSTLTIQRTQQEDSAVYLCASSPGSSGSLAKNIQYFGAGTRLSVL.

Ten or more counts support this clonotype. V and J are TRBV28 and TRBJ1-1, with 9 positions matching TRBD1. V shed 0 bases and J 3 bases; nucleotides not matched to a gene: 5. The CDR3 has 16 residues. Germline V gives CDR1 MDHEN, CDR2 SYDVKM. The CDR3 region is CASSLWGTGSDTEAFF. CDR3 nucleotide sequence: TGTGCCAGCAGTTTATGGGGGACAGGGTCCGACACTGAAGCTTTCTTT.